The source of this T cell receptor beta chain is a study of blood T cell repertoires in COVID-19 (dated by TCRdb to 2020 to 2021). Regarding the complete study: The collaborator samples originated in the United States, Italy and Spain and spanned the acute and convalescent phases of COVID-19. The material from the prospective study consisted of cDNA or gDNA derived from T cells, B-cell-depleted T cells, or PBMCs. Subjects who had been exposed to COVID-19, were actively infected with it, or had recovered from it provided the deeply sampled blood TCRbeta repertoires that made up the dataset. The repertoires were released in a freely available public database meant as a resource for research on the immune response to SARS-CoV-2. Samples were obtained from the ongoing ImmuneRACE study (first 160 participants) and from over 1,000 subjects provided by 6 global collaborators. The sample metadata nearly always contained a de-identified subject ID, COVID-19 status, age in years and sex. Where HLA class I and class II types were available, the types were taken from metadata supplied by the sample provider, not from assay-based typing. Broader findings and caveats from the paper: Clinical and demographic metadata were provided uncurated, with the amount varying by source and participant.

TCRbeta CDR3 regions were amplified from genomic DNA using the immunoSEQ Assay, a bias-controlled multiplex PCR. The published analysis was carried out like this. The number of nucleated cells in each sample was estimated from the amplification of reference gene primers within the assay. To quantify the absolute abundance of each unique TCRbeta CDR3 rearrangement, sequence reads were collapsed and filtered. Productive Simpson clonality was computed per sample as the square root of Simpson's diversity index over productive rearrangements. The immuneACCESS repertoire file appears here via TCRdb, limited to in-frame rearrangements. These files lack a portion of the clones; in checked studies, under half of the deficit traces to unresolved V genes, and the cause of the others is not known. That table furnishes V, J and clone size, whereas the DNA furnished D and trimming. This sample gives roughly 230,000 clones in total; around 81% of them show up just once. Of the sample, 4% to 5.5% is held by the ten largest clones.

Taken from the germline V gene, the CDR1 and CDR2 loops are SGHTA and FQGNSA. From the cysteine through the phenylalanine, the CDR3 covers 13 amino acids. Only the CDR3 region is kept as DNA, spanning 39 bases read in frame from base 1. V loses 5 bases at its end and J loses 9 bases; junction bases beyond the gene matches: 6. Whole blood was collected in K2EDTA tubes by collaborating institutions according to the institutions' own protocols. For TCRbeta analysis, collaborator samples were shipped as frozen whole blood, as isolated PBMCs, or as DNA extracted from either sample type. This clone has just one count. This clone's antigen is unknown. Base-call qualities are not available, and no considerably larger clone is one nucleotide away.

In this chain, TRBV7-2 is recombined with TRBJ2-1; 8 bases in the junction line up with TRBD2. What was sequenced was peripheral blood. This TCR derives from a man aged 50-60 years with active or convalescent COVID-19. The CDR3 in this case is CASSGGLAGEQFF. The base sequence is TGTGCCAGCAGCGGCGGACTAGCAGGTGAGCAGTTCTTC.